These 19 T cell receptor beta chains share one sample of origin, sequenced in a study of CD8+ T cells in alopecia areata. Regarding treatment: oral pan-JAK inhibitor, 5-10 mg twice daily. Extracted RNA was reverse transcribed into cDNA, the sequencing template. Some clones are missing from TCRdb's copy, which holds only in-frame ones; the method was immunoSEQ multiplex PCR. This table has 200,000 to 250,000 clones, approximately 72% appearing once. The input for sequencing was CD4+ T cells sorted from blood, taken between weeks 43 and 45, from a patient treated with tofacitinib. Receptor source: a human donor with alopecia areata.

V gene TRBV30 combines with J gene TRBJ2-1, with D possibly matching TRBD2 (6 bases). The CDR3 is made up of 13 amino acids. In germline, CDR1 is GTSNPN, CDR2 SVGIG (reference sequence). V was trimmed by 0 bases and J by 4 bases, leaving 7 bases between them. In DNA, the CDR3 is TGTGCCTGGAGTGTTCGGGGGTACAATGAGCAGTTCTTC. Protein product: CAWSVRGYNEQFF.

This clone occurred a few times. The chain employs TRBV5-6 and TRBJ1-2; 8 bases are shared with TRBD1. The CDR3 extends over 17 amino acids. J was trimmed by 2 bases and V by 0 bases; bases with no gene match: 9. Per germline, CDR1 SGHDT and CDR2 YYEEEE. CDR3 sequence (DNA): TGTGCCAGCAGCTTGGACCATCCGGACAGGGTGAACTATGGCTACACCTTC. Translating it yields CASSLDHPDRVNYGYTF.

V and J are TRBV29-1 and TRBJ1-1; D perhaps matches TRBD1 (5 bases). The CDR3 covers 12 residues. V was shortened by 3 bases and J by 10 bases, with 15 bases between the two germline ends. Germline V gives CDR1 SQVTM, CDR2 ANQGSEA. The CDR3 sequence is CSVEEGVAGAFF. CDR3 bases: TGCAGCGTTGAGGAAGGGGTCGCTGGAGCTTTCTTT.

The chain links TRBV29-1 to TRBJ2-7, with 8 bases that match TRBD1. Germline V CDR1 and CDR2: SQVTM, ANQGSEA. The CDR3 spans 15 residues. V was pared by 7 bases and J by 3 bases, with 14 bases of the junction left unmatched. In nucleotides, the CDR3 is TGCAGCGCCTCCGTCGGGACAGGACGCTTCTACGAGCAGTACTTC. Translated, it gives CSASVGTGRFYEQYF.

The rearrangement joins TRBV5-1 to TRBJ2-2; perhaps TRBD2 as D (6 bases). Trimming pared 4 bases from V and 3 bases from J, leaving 16 bases between. CDR3 size: 16 residues. Germline-derived CDR1 and CDR2 are SGHRS and YFSETQ. The CDR3 reads CASSPGTGDYTGELFF. CDR3 DNA: TGCGCCAGCAGCCCAGGGACGGGGGACTACACCGGGGAGCTGTTTTTT.

The chain has TRBV5-1 and TRBJ2-2; a weak D match, TRBD2 (5 bases). The CDR3 totals 14 residues. Germline V gene sequence: CDR1 SGHRS, CDR2 YFSETQ. V lost 5 bases, J lost 5 bases, and 13 bases lay in between. Here the CDR3 DNA reads TGCGCCAGCAGTTCCGGGGAATGGACCGGGGAGCTGTTTTTT. This translates into CASSSGEWTGELFF. The entire variable domain, with the rest obtained from reference TRBV5-1 and TRBJ2-2, is as follows: KAGVTQTPRYLIKTRGQQVTLSCSPISGHRSVSWYQQTPGQGLQFLFEYFSETQRNKGNFPGRFSGRQFSNSRSEMNVSTLELGDSALYLCASSSGEWTGELFFGEGSRLTVL.

Many counts were recorded for this clone. CDR3 sequence (DNA): TGCGCCAGTAAGGACAGCGATAATTCACCCCTCCACTTT. Translated: CASKDSDNSPLHF. The V and J genes are TRBV5-1 and TRBJ1-6, with D possibly matching TRBD1 (6 bases). Germline V gene sequence: CDR1 SGHRS, CDR2 YFSETQ. CDR3 length equals 13 residues. Trimming left V 8 bases short and J 5 bases short, with 11 bases between.

The chain has TRBV29-1 and TRBJ1-2, with 7 bases aligning to TRBD1. After removal of 7 bases from V and 8 bases from J, the junction contained 10 bases not matched to a gene. The CDR3 runs to 12 residues. CDR1 SQVTM and CDR2 ANQGSEA come from the germline V gene. CDR3 residues: CSATGQSLGYTF. The DNA for the CDR3 is TGCAGCGCAACGGGACAGTCTTTGGGCTACACCTTC.

This clone has at least ten counts. This chain connects TRBV27 to TRBJ2-3, with D uncertain. The CDR3 length is 14 residues. V was shortened by 1 base and J by 0 bases, with 5 bases between the two germline ends. Per germline, CDR1 MNHEY and CDR2 SMNVEV (reference sequence). The CDR3 DNA follows: TGTGCCAGCAGTTTATTCCCGAGCACAGATACGCAGTATTTT. Translation gives CASSLFPSTDTQYF.

This clone has at least ten counts. The rearrangement links TRBV29-1 to TRBJ2-5; no clear D. CDR1 and CDR2 (germline): SQVTM, ANQGSEA. Between the trimmed V and J ends, which lost 5 bases and 2 bases, there was a span of 9 bases. The CDR3 length is 12 residues. The CDR3, as DNA: TGCAGCGTTCTTCACAGTCAAGAGACCCAGTACTTC. Amino acids: CSVLHSQETQYF.

The sample holds one count of this clone. The V call is TRBV27, the J call TRBJ1-5; D remains unclear. CDR1 MNHEY and CDR2 SMNVEV come from the germline V gene (reference sequence). V gave up 8 bases and J gave up 2 bases, with 10 bases separating them. CDR3 length equals 13 residues. In nucleotides, the CDR3 is TGTGCCAGCTCTAGGACGGGCAATCAGCCCCAGCATTTT. Translated: CASSRTGNQPQHF.

This chain links TRBV7-9 with TRBJ1-1; D ambiguous. Trimming shortened V by 3 bases and J by 5 bases, and 7 bases separated the two germline ends. This CDR3 comprises 12 residues. CDR1 SEHNR and CDR2 FQNEAQ come from the germline V gene (reference sequence). CDR3 bases: TGTGCCAGCAGCTTTTTGCCGACTGAAGCTTTCTTT. Amino acid sequence: CASSFLPTEAFF.

CDR3 residues: CARTGTVPDAEAFF. The CDR3 DNA reads TGTGCCAGAACCGGGACAGTTCCCGATGCTGAAGCTTTCTTT. This chain connects TRBV2 to TRBJ1-1, with 7 bases fitting TRBD1. Germline trimming cut 9 bases from V and 6 bases from J; bases unmatched to any gene: 13. The CDR3 spans 14 residues. Germline CDR1 SNHLY, CDR2 FYNNEI.

J is TRBJ1-2 and V is TRBV29-1; TRBD1 aligns across 7 bases. Germline V CDR1 and CDR2: SQVTM, ANQGSEA. J gave up 3 bases and V 7 bases, and 8 bases lay outside the gene matches. This CDR3 contains 13 residues. The CDR3 loop reads CSALGQGDYGYTF. DNA for the CDR3: TGCAGCGCCCTGGGGCAGGGGGACTATGGCTACACCTTC.

V and J are TRBV30 and TRBJ2-5; D possibly corresponds to TRBD2 (6 bases). CDR1 GTSNPN and CDR2 SVGIG come from the germline V gene (reference sequence). The length of the CDR3 is 13 residues. The V end lost 3 bases, the J end lost 2 bases, and 10 bases lay between the germline ends. The CDR3 loop reads CAWRTGGQETQYF. The CDR3 DNA reads as TGTGCCTGGAGAACCGGGGGTCAAGAGACCCAGTACTTC.

The chain joins TRBV6-1 to TRBJ1-4; weak D call: TRBD1 (5 bases). Trimming shortened V by 3 bases and J by 1 base, and 9 bases separated the two germline ends. Germline V gives CDR1 MNHNS, CDR2 SASEGT. The length of the CDR3 is 15 residues. The CDR3, as DNA: TGTGCCAGCAGTGACCAGGGTTTAACTAATGAAAAACTGTTTTTT. It is translated as CASSDQGLTNEKLFF.

The V and J genes are TRBV7-2 and TRBJ2-1, with D possibly matching TRBD2 (5 bases). The V and J ends lost 5 bases and 2 bases respectively, with 13 bases between them. The CDR3 has 15 amino acids. Germline V gene sequence: CDR1 SGHTA, CDR2 FQGNSA. For the CDR3, the DNA is TGTGCCAGCAGCCGTACTCACGGGGCCTACAATGAGCAGTTCTTC. Amino acid sequence: CASSRTHGAYNEQFF.

This clone showed up just once. The V gene is TRBV20-1, the J gene TRBJ2-1; D unresolved. Germline loops: CDR1 DFQATT, CDR2 SNEGSKA (reference sequence). Trimming removed 6 bases at V and 6 bases at J, with 6 bases between. This CDR3 spans 10 amino acids. CDR3: CSAGRNEQFF. The CDR3 DNA follows: TGCAGTGCCGGCCGCAATGAGCAGTTCTTC.

This clone has only a few counts. V and J are TRBV5-1 and TRBJ2-5, with 7 bases matching TRBD1. Unmatched junction bases numbered 14, after V lost 5 bases and J lost 4 bases. The germline V gene has CDR1 SGHRS and CDR2 YFSETQ. The CDR3 spans 16 residues. CDR3 region: CASRKAGTDVRETQYF. CDR3 DNA sequence: TGCGCCAGCAGAAAAGCCGGGACAGATGTGAGAGAGACCCAGTACTTC.